The rows below give T cell receptor beta chains drawn from one sample of a study of cytotoxic CD8 clonotypes in ibrutinib-treated CLL. The protocol was immunoSEQ multiplex PCR, while the TCRdb copy is restricted to in-frame clones and leaves out a portion. The data show 130,000 or so clones, approximately 75% seen once. The sample here was PBMCs, taken after 12 months of ibrutinib treatment. The receptors stem from a human donor with chronic lymphocytic leukemia. Both conserved end residues are part of each CDR3. A D gene is named only where the DNA matches it firmly. The listing skips clone size in some rows; elsewhere it reads once, few, many or a size class.

>TRBV10-3|.|.|14|TRBJ1-5
CAISEQGVNQPQHF
TGTGCCATCAGTGAACAGGGCGTCAATCAGCCCCAGCATTTT
>TRBV19|.|TRBD1|15|TRBJ1-5
CASVEDRGRSQPQHF
TGTGCCAGTGTTGAGGACAGGGGGCGAAGTCAGCCCCAGCATTTT
>TRBV6-6|.|.|14|TRBJ1-4
CASSRTGSNEKLFF
TGTGCCAGCAGCCGAACCGGGAGTAATGAAAAACTGTTTTTT
>TRBV5-8|.|TRBD2|18|TRBJ2-7
CASREVPGLAGLAGEQYF
TGTGCCAGCAGGGAGGTACCGGGACTAGCGGGTTTGGCAGGCGAGCAGTACTTC
>TRBV7-2|.|.|14|TRBJ2-7
CASSPVALAGEQYF
TGTGCCAGCAGCCCAGTAGCCCTGGCAGGGGAGCAGTACTTC
>TRBV28|.|TRBD1|14|TRBJ1-2
CASSPGGSNYGYTF
TGTGCCAGCAGCCCAGGGGGCTCTAACTATGGCTACACCTTC
>TRBV7-9|.|.|13|TRBJ1-1
CASSLVPKNEAFF
TGTGCCAGCAGCTTAGTTCCAAAGAATGAAGCTTTCTTT
>TRBV4-2|few|TRBD1|15|TRBJ2-7
CASSLRQGDSYEQYF
TGTGCCAGCAGCCTGCGACAGGGCGACTCCTACGAGCAGTACTTC
>TRBV29-1|.|TRBD2|14|TRBJ2-3
CSTSGLAGADTQYF
TGCAGCACTTCGGGACTAGCGGGGGCAGATACGCAGTATTTT
>TRBV4-1|.|TRBD2|18|TRBJ2-1
CASSQDRAAGGTYNEQFF
TGCGCCAGCAGCCAAGATAGGGCAGCGGGGGGAACCTACAATGAGCAGTTCTTC
>TRBV6-1|.|.|14|TRBJ2-5
CASRWGQVQETQYF
TGTGCCAGCAGGTGGGGCCAGGTACAAGAGACCCAGTACTTC
>TRBV21-1|once|.|15|TRBJ1-6
CASSPTAPSNSPLHF
TGTGCCAGCAGCCCGACAGCTCCGAGCAATTCACCCCTCCACTTT
>TRBV30|.|.|15|TRBJ1-6
CAWSVLGGMNSPLHF
TGTGCCTGGAGTGTTCTGGGAGGGATGAATTCACCCCTCCACTTT
>TRBV18|.|TRBD1|14|TRBJ2-7
CASSPRTGADEQYF
TGTGCCAGCTCACCTAGGACAGGGGCCGACGAGCAGTACTTC
>TRBV7-2|.|.|14|TRBJ2-1
CASSRGGAYNEQFF
TGTGCCAGCTCGAGGGGGGGCGCGTACAATGAGCAGTTCTTC
>TRBV11-2|once|.|13|TRBJ2-7
CASSLSRQERQYF
TGTGCCAGCAGCTTATCTCGACAGGAACGGCAGTACTTC
>TRBV2|once|TRBD2|15|TRBJ2-7
CASSEGLADTYEQYF
TGTGCCAGCAGTGAAGGACTAGCGGACACCTACGAGCAGTACTTC
>TRBV11-2|.|TRBD1|16|TRBJ2-5
CASSLWSTGGEETQYF
TGTGCCAGCAGCTTATGGTCCACAGGGGGCGAAGAGACCCAGTACTTC
>TRBV30|.|.|11|TRBJ1-2
CAWTGGWGYTF
TGTGCCTGGACTGGGGGGTGGGGCTACACCTTC
>TRBV7-2|once|.|13|TRBJ2-5
CASSLGRRETQYF
TGTGCCAGCAGCTTAGGGAGGAGGGAGACCCAGTACTTC
>TRBV5-1|once|TRBD1|15|TRBJ2-7
CASSFGTGGGYEQYF
TGCGCCAGCAGCTTCGGGACAGGGGGCGGCTACGAGCAGTACTTC
>TRBV28|.|.|11|TRBJ1-2
CASSGLYDYTF
TGTGCCAGCAGCGGACTCTATGACTACACCTTC
>TRBV7-2|.|TRBD1|14|TRBJ1-1
CASSPSGGRNEAFF
TGTGCCAGCAGTCCCTCAGGGGGCAGGAATGAAGCTTTCTTT
>TRBV6-5|.|.|13|TRBJ2-1
CATRRSGPEEQFF
TGTGCCACTCGGAGATCGGGGCCGGAGGAGCAGTTCTTC
>TRBV28|.|.|17|TRBJ1-5
CASSLHRLRYSNQPQHF
TGTGCCAGCAGTTTACACAGGTTACGTTATAGCAATCAGCCCCAGCATTTT
>TRBV10-3|.|.|11|TRBJ2-7
CATSESYEQYF
TGTGCCACCTCGGAATCCTACGAGCAGTACTTC
>TRBV10-3|once|.|16|TRBJ2-7
CAISDIAGTDSYEQYF
TGTGCCATCAGTGATATAGCCGGGACCGATTCCTACGAGCAGTACTTC
>TRBV5-6|once|TRBD1|13|TRBJ2-7
CASSPGTGGEQYF
TGTGCCAGCAGCCCCGGGACAGGGGGCGAGCAGTACTTC
>TRBV19|.|.|15|TRBJ1-5
CASRGDHYSNQPQHF
TGTGCCAGTAGGGGGGATCATTATAGCAATCAGCCCCAGCATTTT
>TRBV4-1|.|.|14|TRBJ1-6
CASSEGANNSPLHF
TGCGCCAGCAGCGAAGGGGCTAATAATTCACCCCTCCACTTT
>TRBV29-1|.|.|13|TRBJ1-2
CSSDANAGYGYTF
TGCAGCTCAGATGCCAATGCGGGCTATGGCTACACCTTC
>TRBV7-8|.|.|13|TRBJ2-2
CASSPYPVRELFF
TGTGCCAGCAGCCCGTACCCGGTCAGGGAGCTGTTTTTT
>TRBV30|.|TRBD1|12|TRBJ1-2
CALKQGVYGYTF
TGTGCGCTTAAACAGGGGGTCTATGGCTACACCTTC
>TRBV18|.|.|15|TRBJ1-2
CASSPFEGEGYGYTF
TGTGCCAGCTCACCCTTCGAGGGTGAAGGCTATGGCTACACCTTC
>TRBV11-3|once|TRBD1|14|TRBJ1-1
CASSVQTGSAEAFF
TGTGCCAGCAGCGTACAGACAGGGAGCGCTGAAGCTTTCTTT
>TRBV28|.|.|14|TRBJ2-7
CASSVVGQTYEQYF
TGTGCCAGCAGTGTCGTCGGACAGACCTACGAGCAGTACTTC
>TRBV19|.|TRBD1|13|TRBJ2-7
CASSRQGPYEQYF
TGTGCCAGTAGTCGACAGGGCCCCTACGAGCAGTACTTC
>TRBV29-1|.|TRBD2|15|TRBJ2-7
CSVLKLAGREYEQYF
TGCAGCGTCCTTAAACTAGCGGGGAGAGAATACGAGCAGTACTTC
>TRBV19|.|.|15|TRBJ1-2
CASSIRGRDFDGYTF
TGTGCCAGTAGTATTCGGGGGCGGGACTTCGATGGCTACACCTTC